This TCR beta chain was documented in a study of response to subunit inactivated influenza vaccine. V lost 2 bases to trimming and J lost 3 bases, with 15 bases between them. CDR1 and CDR2 (germline): SGHDT, YYEEEE. This CDR3 spans 16 amino acids. Each CDR3 protein gets one entry after TCRdb re-called the RT-PCR reads with MiXCR. The top ten clones hold roughly 9.6% of a sample with hundreds of thousands of distinct CDR3 sequences, about 11% of them seen once. These data also formed part of another study, on T cells expressing NK-cell markers. That work states: UMIs accompanied the 5'RACE template switching by which TCR beta cDNA was made. Sorting in several experiments was restricted by an anti-gamma-delta TCR antibody to alpha-beta TCR T cells. HCMV specificity of expanded NKG2C+ T cell clones remained unclear.

This sequence was found in a middle-aged man who received an inactivated influenza vaccine. The sample in question was PBMCs from blood, obtained on the day of vaccination. J is TRBJ2-1 and V is TRBV5-6; TRBD1 might be the D (6 bases). In DNA, the CDR3 is TGTGCCAGCAGCTTAGAACAGGGAGTCAACTACAATGAGCAGTTCTTC. Encoded protein: CASSLEQGVNYNEQFF.